This T cell receptor (beta chain) was profiled in a study of response to subunit inactivated influenza vaccine. General study points: Authors proposed each seasonal influenza vaccination draws in few new T cells.

MiXCR was run by TCRdb on the RT-PCR reads, yielding one entry per CDR3 protein. Here the sample spans 500,000 to 600,000 distinct CDR3 sequences, 6% to 9% being singletons. This clonotype was observed a handful of times. Its target is unknown. The length of the CDR3 is 16 residues. The germline CDR1 and CDR2 sequences are MGHRA and YSYEKL. Germline trimming cut 2 bases from V and 4 bases from J; bases unmatched to any gene: 5. The chain uses TRBV4-1 and TRBJ1-4; TRBD1 agrees at 9 bases. This specimen consisted of PBMCs from blood, obtained roughly 24 months after vaccination. This clonotype was sampled from a man aged 45 to 70 who received an inactivated influenza vaccine. The CDR3 reads CASSQLQGASNEKLFF. The DNA for the CDR3 is TGCGCCAGCAGCCAACTACAGGGGGCGAGTAATGAAAAACTGTTTTTT.